This T cell receptor (beta chain) was sequenced in a study of vaccination and CD4 T cells after COVID-19. Study background: SARS-CoV-2, HCoV-NL63, HCoV-OC43 and HCoV-229E supplied the overlapping spike peptides used to stimulate cells.

Treatment of the sample: approximately 10-day PBMC culture with coronavirus spike peptide pools or control peptides (ViraFEST assay). Overall study findings and caveats: Convalescent patients' vaccine-specific clones were spike mono-reactive in 304 of 307 cases.

By proportion, this clonotype is medium-sized (0.01 to 0.1%). What it binds is unknown. Sequencing of DNA taken from cultured CD4+ T cells relied on the Oncomine TCR Beta short-read assay. Someone extracted genomic DNA from cultured CD4+ T cells. MiXCR, run by TCRdb on the PCR reads, gives a single entry per CDR3 protein. The sample includes some 11,000 distinct CDR3 sequences, about 31% of them seen just once. Trimming stripped 5 bases from V and 4 bases from J, with 15 bases between. The length of the CDR3 is 15 residues. CDR1 is SGHTA, CDR2 FQGNSA, per germline. Sequencing was performed on CD4+ T cells from blood, cultured in vitro, taken after SARS-CoV-2 vaccination. The sequence came from a human donor who had recovered from COVID-19. The V gene is TRBV7-2, the J gene TRBJ1-5; possibly TRBD1 for D (5 bases). The CDR3 sequence: CASSGARGWNQPQHF. DNA for the CDR3: TGTGCCAGCAGCGGGGCACGAGGGTGGAATCAGCCCCAGCATTTT.